The T cell receptor (beta chain) under discussion was sequenced for a study of blood T cell repertoires in COVID-19. The wider study: COVID-19 samples from acute and convalescent phases originated in the United States, Italy and Spain. The analysed material was cDNA or gDNA that came from T cells, B-cell-depleted T cells, or PBMCs.

The V and J ends lost 4 bases and 3 bases respectively, with 9 bases between them. Germline V gene sequence: CDR1 MGHRA, CDR2 YSYEKL. The CDR3 spans 13 residues. Original handling: Scientists estimated how many nucleated cells there were by amplifying reference gene primers. The table came from immunoSEQ multiplex PCR; TCRdb's copy has only in-frame clones and leaves some out. The V and J calls and the clone size are those of that table, but D and trimming were determined from the DNA. The sample lists roughly 250,000 clones; about 80% were seen once. The genes are TRBV4-1 and TRBJ1-2; D may be TRBD1 (6 bases). The TCR comes from a woman at least 80 years old with active or convalescent COVID-19. Input material: peripheral blood. CDR3 bases: TGCGCCAGCAGCCCATCAGGGGACTATGGCTACACCTTC. Encoded protein: CASSPSGDYGYTF.